The sequence of this TCR beta chain was determined in a study of vaccination effects on CD4 cells after COVID-19. About the study: It was two doses of either the BNT162b2 or mRNA-1273 vaccine that participants received.

Produced via immunoSEQ multiplex PCR; TCRdb's table is partial and in-frame only. The repertoire holds roughly 23,000 clones, with approximately 74% as singletons. Sequencing was preceded by expansion of antigen-specific CD4+ T cells with viral peptide pools in the ViraFEST assay. When less than 13 days of culture had elapsed, CD4+ T cells were isolated. Neither prior SARS-CoV-2 infection nor positive nucleocapsid antibodies were present in the vaccine recipients. V was clipped by 4 bases and J by 3 bases, with 9 bases between them. CDR3 length equals 13 residues. From germline, CDR1 is MNHNY and CDR2 SVGAGI (reference sequence). For this clone: Its antigen is currently unknown.

General study findings and limits: Healthy vaccinees' vaccine-induced clones included only 1 of 255 that recognized common cold coronaviruses. Marked clonal contraction of infection- and vaccine-induced clones was seen late after vaccination.

The source of this sequence is a human donor who received a COVID-19 vaccine. The sequencing here drew on CD4+ T cells from PBMCs cultured with HCoV-NL63 spike peptides, taken before COVID-19 vaccination. The chain uses TRBV6-6 and TRBJ1-1; no clear D gene. The CDR3 is CASSFPDDTEAFF. The CDR3 DNA reads TGTGCCAGCAGTTTCCCCGATGACACTGAAGCTTTCTTT.